These 24 T cell receptor beta chains were sequenced from one sample in a study of T cell responses to AZD1222 COVID-19 vaccine. Profiling relied on immunoSEQ multiplex PCR, and the TCRdb table lists in-frame clones only, not all of them. The sample holds about 140,000 clones, about nine tenths seen once. The sample here was peripheral blood, taken on day 0 of AZD1222 vaccination. The origin of the receptors is an adult in good health.

The chain employs TRBV27 and TRBJ1-2; 8 bases map to TRBD1. V shed 6 bases and J 5 bases; nucleotides not matched to a gene: 5. The V gene's germline CDR1 is MNHEY and CDR2 SMNVEV (reference sequence). The CDR3 loop spans 13 amino acids. DNA of the CDR3: TGTGCCAGCAGAACAGGGGGTGTATATGGCTACACCTTC. This encodes CASRTGGVYGYTF.

The gene calls are TRBV2 and TRBJ2-7, with TRBD1 matching 9 bases. The CDR3 contains 15 residues. Germline V lookup: CDR1 SNHLY, CDR2 FYNNEI. J lost 5 bases, V lost 1 base, and 6 bases had no gene match. The CDR3 protein is CASSEGGQGFDEQYF. CDR3 in DNA: TGTGCCAGCAGTGAAGGAGGACAGGGGTTTGACGAGCAGTACTTC.

The V gene is TRBV6-5, the J gene TRBJ1-6, with no clear D. The CDR3 consists of 15 residues. CDR1 and CDR2 (germline): MNHEY, SVGAGI. V was trimmed by 6 bases and J by 8 bases, leaving 17 bases between them. In nucleotides, the CDR3 is TGTGCCAGCAGGGCTGGCCGGGATGGGCATTCACCCCTCCACTTT. It is translated as CASRAGRDGHSPLHF.

This clone was seen only a few times. This chain uses TRBV9 with TRBJ1-2; the D is unclear. V was clipped by 4 bases and J by 8 bases, with 9 bases between them. Germline CDR1 is SGDLS and CDR2 is YYNGEE. This CDR3 is built from 11 residues. The CDR3 DNA reads as TGTGCCAGCAGCTCATATTTAGGCTACACCTTC. Its translation is CASSSYLGYTF.

The V call is TRBV6-6, the J call TRBJ1-1; 7 bases are shared with TRBD1. CDR1 and CDR2 from the germline V gene are MNHNY and SVGAGI (reference sequence). The length of the CDR3 is 15 residues. The V gene end was trimmed by 2 bases and the J gene end by 6 bases; junction bases not matched to a gene: 9. This CDR3 reads CASSYGTDRVAEAFF. Here the CDR3 DNA reads TGTGCCAGCAGTTACGGGACTGACAGGGTCGCTGAAGCTTTCTTT.

The chain carries TRBV30 and TRBJ1-1; 8 bases agree with TRBD1. The CDR3 consists of 13 residues. Trimming at V came to 4 bases and at J to 8 bases, leaving 9 bases not matched to a gene. CDR1 is GTSNPN and CDR2 is SVGIG in the germline V gene (reference sequence). This CDR3 is CAWTGGSLEEAFF. For the CDR3, the DNA is TGTGCCTGGACAGGGGGCTCTCTTGAGGAAGCTTTCTTT.

The rearrangement links TRBV4-2 to TRBJ2-3, with D unresolved. There are 15 residues in the CDR3. Trimming shortened V by 3 bases and J by 6 bases, and 16 bases separated the two germline ends. Germline CDR1 reads LGHNA; CDR2 reads YNFKEQ. DNA for the CDR3: TGTGCCAGCAGCCAGAGGAGTGGGCTCGCGGATACGCAGTATTTT. Residues: CASSQRSGLADTQYF.

J is TRBJ2-2 and V is TRBV3-1 (or the pseudogene TRBV3-2); 8 bases agree with TRBD2. The CDR3 consists of 15 residues. V lost 3 bases to trimming and J lost 2 bases; unmatched junction nucleotides: 2. Germline loops: CDR1 LGHDT, CDR2 YNNKEL (reference sequence). The CDR3 region is CASSHTSGNTGELFF. The CDR3 DNA follows: TGTGCCAGCAGCCATACTAGCGGAAACACCGGGGAGCTGTTTTTT.

This chain uses TRBV3-1 (or the pseudogene TRBV3-2) with TRBJ1-1, with D tentatively TRBD1 (6 bases). With 4 bases removed from V and 1 base from J, the gap between germline ends came to 7 bases. Germline CDR1 LGHDT, CDR2 YNNKEL (reference sequence). CDR3 length: 13 amino acids. The CDR3 region is CASSRGANTEAFF. CDR3 bases: TGTGCCAGCAGCCGGGGGGCGAACACTGAAGCTTTCTTT.

This chain connects TRBV6-5 to TRBJ2-1; 7 bases align to TRBD1. Germline loops: CDR1 MNHEY, CDR2 SVGAGI. The V segment lost 0 bases and the J segment 2 bases; nucleotides outside the gene matches: 1. This CDR3 contains 15 residues. In DNA, the CDR3 is TGTGCCAGCAGTTACTCACAGGGGCCCTACAATGAGCAGTTCTTC. The encoded protein is CASSYSQGPYNEQFF.

V usage is TRBV12-5 and J usage is TRBJ2-1, with 12 bases that match TRBD2. The germline V gene has CDR1 LGHNT and CDR2 FRNRAP. Trimming removed 2 bases from V and 7 bases from J; junction bases left unmatched: 3. The CDR3 is 15 residues long. In nucleotides, the CDR3 is TGTGCTAGTGGTTTGCGTCTAGCGGGAGGGAATGAGCAGTTCTTC. This codes for CASGLRLAGGNEQFF.

The chain recombines TRBV30 with TRBJ1-3, with 7 bases lining up with TRBD1. Germline trimming cut 8 bases from V and 1 base from J; bases unmatched to any gene: 5. The germline V gene has CDR1 GTSNPN and CDR2 SVGIG (reference sequence). The length of the CDR3 is 13 residues. The CDR3 reads CAGDRSSGNTIYF. As DNA, the CDR3 is TGTGCCGGGGACAGATCATCTGGAAACACCATATATTTT.

The V gene is TRBV11-2, the J gene TRBJ2-7; the D gene could be TRBD1 or TRBD2 (6 bases each). The germline gives CDR1 SGHAT, CDR2 FQNNGV. V was clipped by 1 base and J by 6 bases, with 19 bases between them. CDR3 length equals 16 residues. CDR3 in DNA: TGTGCCAGCAGCTTAGCTAAAGGGGGGATAGCACCCGAGCAGTACTTC. As protein: CASSLAKGGIAPEQYF.

V and J are TRBV6-2 or TRBV6-3 and TRBJ1-2, with 9 bases lining up with TRBD1. Germline V gene lookup returns CDR1 MNHEY and CDR2 SVGEGT. The ends lost 5 bases at V and 8 bases at J; junction bases unmatched: 15. This CDR3 spans 16 amino acids. The CDR3 sequence: CASSTNGDRAIDGYTF. In DNA form, the CDR3 reads TGTGCCAGCAGTACTAACGGGGACAGGGCCATTGACGGCTACACCTTC.

The gene calls are TRBV18 and TRBJ2-5; tentatively, D is TRBD2 (6 bases). Germline assignment: CDR1 KGHSH and CDR2 LQKENI. V dropped 3 bases and J dropped 3 bases, with 11 bases sitting between them. This CDR3 has 14 amino acids. Here the CDR3 reads CASSPEGGKETQYF. As DNA, the CDR3 is TGTGCCAGCTCACCGGAGGGAGGTAAAGAGACCCAGTACTTC. Together with reference TRBV18 and TRBJ2-5, the CDR3 gives the full variable domain: NAGVMQNPRHLVRRRGQEARLRCSPMKGHSHVYWYRQLPEEGLKFMVYLQKENIIDESGMPKERFSAEFPKEGPSILRIQQVVRGDSAAYFCASSPEGGKETQYFGPGTRLLVL.

This clone showed up just once. The chain recombines TRBV2 with TRBJ2-2; D is uncertain. Trimming removed 6 bases from V and 4 bases from J, with 9 bases in between. The CDR3 consists of 13 residues. Germline lookup yields CDR1 SNHLY and CDR2 FYNNEI. CDR3 DNA: TGTGCCAGCAGCGTTCTGTCCACCGGGGAGCTGTTTTTT. Protein product: CASSVLSTGELFF. The full variable domain, rest sourced from reference TRBV2 and TRBJ2-2, is EPEVTQTPSHQVTQMGQEVILRCVPISNHLYFYWYRQILGQKVEFLVSFYNNEISEKSEIFDDQFSVERPDGSNFTLKIRSTKLEDSAMYFCASSVLSTGELFFGEGSRLTVL.

This chain joins TRBV12-3 or TRBV12-4 and TRBJ1-5; D not certain. Trimming pared 5 bases from V and 1 base from J, leaving 6 bases between. The CDR3 is 13 amino acids. CDR3 nucleotide sequence: TGTGCCAGCAGTCCCTACAGCAATCAGCCCCAGCATTTT. Its translation: CASSPYSNQPQHF.

In its sample, this clone was seen once. The gene calls are TRBV4-2 and TRBJ1-1; 8 nucleotides agree with TRBD1. The V gene end was trimmed by 6 bases and the J gene end by 5 bases; junction bases not matched to a gene: 8. This CDR3 has 14 residues. Germline V lookup: CDR1 LGHNA, CDR2 YNFKEQ. Written as DNA, the CDR3 is TGTGCCAGCAGTCATGACAGGGGATTTACTGAAGCTTTCTTT. Its protein is CASSHDRGFTEAFF.

This clone was seen a single time. V usage is TRBV19 and J usage is TRBJ1-1, with unresolved D. The ends were cut back, 5 bases at V and 5 bases at J, with 18 bases in the middle. Looked up from germline, CDR1 is LNHDA and CDR2 is SQIVND (reference sequence). The CDR3 is 15 amino acids. This chain's CDR3 is CASSRPGLMRTEAFF. The CDR3 DNA reads as TGTGCCAGTAGTCGACCAGGACTTATGAGAACTGAAGCTTTCTTT.

The chain carries TRBV19 and TRBJ1-1; 8 nucleotides agree with TRBD1. The CDR3 is 13 amino acids. Germline V gene lookup returns CDR1 LNHDA and CDR2 SQIVND (reference sequence). Unmatched junction bases numbered 7, after V lost 5 bases and J lost 8 bases. The DNA of the CDR3 is TGTGCCAGTAGTCCGACAGGGGTGGCCGAAGCTTTCTTT. Its translation is CASSPTGVAEAFF.

This chain joins TRBV6-1 and TRBJ2-1; maybe TRBD2 (5 bases). The length of the CDR3 is 14 residues. Germline V gene data show CDR1 as MNHNS and CDR2 as SASEGT. The ends were cut back, 0 bases at V and 10 bases at J, with 13 bases in the middle. The DNA for the CDR3 is TGTGCCAGCAGTGAAGCGGTGGAGGTGGCGGAGCAGTTCTTC. It specifies CASSEAVEVAEQFF.

The rearrangement uses TRBV2 and TRBJ1-5, with D unclear. The germline V gene encodes CDR1 SNHLY and CDR2 FYNNEI. This CDR3 has 14 amino acids. Trimming cost V 5 bases and J 5 bases, with 13 bases left between them. In nucleotides, the CDR3 is TGTGCCAGCAGTCAAGGACGGGCGGATCAGCCCCAGCATTTT. This encodes CASSQGRADQPQHF.

The chain links TRBV19 to TRBJ2-7; D possibly corresponds to TRBD2 (5 bases). Trimming cost V 5 bases and J 4 bases, with 21 bases left between them. The CDR3 totals 16 residues. Germline CDR1 and CDR2: LNHDA and SQIVND (reference sequence). CDR3 coding DNA: TGTGCCAGTAGTGACGGCCAGCGACTAAAAACGTACGAGCAGTACTTC. Its protein product is CASSDGQRLKTYEQYF.

The rearrangement uses TRBV4-1 and TRBJ2-1; 7 bases agree with TRBD1. There are 17 residues in the CDR3. V gave up 4 bases and J gave up 4 bases; unmatched junction bases: 13. CDR1 MGHRA and CDR2 YSYEKL come from the germline V gene. This chain's CDR3 is CASSPSPGTAVYNEQFF. The CDR3 DNA sequence: TGCGCCAGCAGCCCCTCCCCCGGGACAGCTGTTTACAATGAGCAGTTCTTC.